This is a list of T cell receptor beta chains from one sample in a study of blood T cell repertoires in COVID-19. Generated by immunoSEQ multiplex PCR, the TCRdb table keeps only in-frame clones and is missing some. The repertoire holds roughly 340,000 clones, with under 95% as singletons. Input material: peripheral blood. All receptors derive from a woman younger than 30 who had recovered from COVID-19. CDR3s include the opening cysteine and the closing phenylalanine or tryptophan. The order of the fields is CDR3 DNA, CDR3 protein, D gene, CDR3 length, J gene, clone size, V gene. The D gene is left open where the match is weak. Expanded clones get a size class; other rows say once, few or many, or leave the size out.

CDR3nt: TGTGCCAGCAACCCGGGACACCACGGGGAGACCCAGTACTTC; CDR3aa: CASNPGHHGETQYF; d_gene: .; len: 14; j_gene: TRBJ2-5; abundance: .; v_gene: TRBV11-2
CDR3nt: TGTGCCAGCAGAGGGCCGGGACAGGGGAGTGGCGGGGAGCTGTTTTTT; CDR3aa: CASRGPGQGSGGELFF; d_gene: TRBD1; len: 16; j_gene: TRBJ2-2; abundance: .; v_gene: TRBV6-6
CDR3nt: TGTGCCAGCGGGTACAGGGGAGCCTATGGCTACACCTTC; CDR3aa: CASGYRGAYGYTF; d_gene: TRBD1; len: 13; j_gene: TRBJ1-2; abundance: .; v_gene: TRBV6-5
CDR3nt: TGCAGTGCTAGTGCCGGGACTAGCGGGGCTCTAGCCAAAAACATTCAGTACTTC; CDR3aa: CSASAGTSGALAKNIQYF; d_gene: TRBD2; len: 18; j_gene: TRBJ2-4; abundance: .; v_gene: TRBV20-1
CDR3nt: TGTGCCAGCAGTTTTTTAGCAAGAGATACGCAGTATTTT; CDR3aa: CASSFLARDTQYF; d_gene: .; len: 13; j_gene: TRBJ2-3; abundance: .; v_gene: TRBV27
CDR3nt: TGTGCCTGGGAGGGGGTGCGCTATGGCTACACCTTC; CDR3aa: CAWEGVRYGYTF; d_gene: .; len: 12; j_gene: TRBJ1-2; abundance: .; v_gene: TRBV30
CDR3nt: TGCGCCAGCAGCCTGGGGGGGAGCTCGGAGACCCAGTACTTC; CDR3aa: CASSLGGSSETQYF; d_gene: TRBD2; len: 14; j_gene: TRBJ2-5; abundance: .; v_gene: TRBV4-3
CDR3nt: TGTGCCAGCAGCCTAACCGGGACAGGGCCTGGCTACACCTTC; CDR3aa: CASSLTGTGPGYTF; d_gene: TRBD1; len: 14; j_gene: TRBJ1-2; abundance: .; v_gene: TRBV9
CDR3nt: TGTGCCTGGAGTGTCGTACTAGTTGGTATTCCAGAGACCCAGTACTTC; CDR3aa: CAWSVVLVGIPETQYF; d_gene: .; len: 16; j_gene: TRBJ2-5; abundance: .; v_gene: TRBV30
CDR3nt: TGCGCCAGCAGCTCGGGACGGGAGGATGAGCAGTTCTTC; CDR3aa: CASSSGREDEQFF; d_gene: TRBD2; len: 13; j_gene: TRBJ2-1; abundance: once; v_gene: TRBV5-1
CDR3nt: TGCGCCAGCAGCTTGGGGGACATGACGGTTGAAGCTTTCTTT; CDR3aa: CASSLGDMTVEAFF; d_gene: .; len: 14; j_gene: TRBJ1-1; abundance: .; v_gene: TRBV5-1
CDR3nt: TGTGCCAGCTCACCGGCCCGGGACAGGGGCCAGAACACTGAAGCTTTCTTT; CDR3aa: CASSPARDRGQNTEAFF; d_gene: TRBD1; len: 17; j_gene: TRBJ1-1; abundance: .; v_gene: TRBV18
CDR3nt: TGTGCCAGTAGTAGCAGATATAGCAATCAGCCCCAGCATTTT; CDR3aa: CASSSRYSNQPQHF; d_gene: .; len: 14; j_gene: TRBJ1-5; abundance: .; v_gene: TRBV19
CDR3nt: TGTGCCAGCACCGTAGCGGGGGATTACAATGAGCAGTTCTTC; CDR3aa: CASTVAGDYNEQFF; d_gene: TRBD2; len: 14; j_gene: TRBJ2-1; abundance: .; v_gene: TRBV27
CDR3nt: TGTGCCAGCAGTGAAGGGGTTAGCGGGAGTTTTCTGCTTTTGGGCTCGGATACGCAGTATTTT; CDR3aa: CASSEGVSGSFLLLGSDTQYF; d_gene: TRBD2; len: 21; j_gene: TRBJ2-3; abundance: once; v_gene: TRBV6-1
CDR3nt: TGTGCCAGCAGGAAACGTGGAGCGACTAGCGGGTACAATGAGCAGTTCTTC; CDR3aa: CASRKRGATSGYNEQFF; d_gene: TRBD2; len: 17; j_gene: TRBJ2-1; abundance: .; v_gene: TRBV7-2
CDR3nt: TGTGCCAGCAGTCAGGCTCGAGCCCAGCATTTT; CDR3aa: CASSQARAQHF; d_gene: .; len: 11; j_gene: TRBJ1-5; abundance: .; v_gene: TRBV12-3/TRBV12-4
CDR3nt: TGTGCCAGTAGTATGGGTACGCAGGGGTTATGGAACACCATATATTTT; CDR3aa: CASSMGTQGLWNTIYF; d_gene: .; len: 16; j_gene: TRBJ1-3; abundance: .; v_gene: TRBV19
CDR3nt: TGTGCCAGCAAAACAGGGCCCTCTGGAAACACCATATATTTT; CDR3aa: CASKTGPSGNTIYF; d_gene: .; len: 14; j_gene: TRBJ1-3; abundance: .; v_gene: TRBV28
CDR3nt: TGTGCCAGCAACACGGCGGGGGGCGTTGGGGAGACCCAGTACTTC; CDR3aa: CASNTAGGVGETQYF; d_gene: TRBD2; len: 15; j_gene: TRBJ2-5; abundance: once; v_gene: TRBV6-5
CDR3nt: TGTGCCAGCAGCCCGGATGGGACCCAAGGAGGGAGGGGTGAGCAGTTCTTC; CDR3aa: CASSPDGTQGGRGEQFF; d_gene: TRBD2; len: 17; j_gene: TRBJ2-1; abundance: .; v_gene: TRBV7-2
CDR3nt: TGTGCTAGTGGTTTGGTACTAAGGGGGAGCAGCAATCAGCCCCAGCATTTT; CDR3aa: CASGLVLRGSSNQPQHF; d_gene: .; len: 17; j_gene: TRBJ1-5; abundance: .; v_gene: TRBV12-5
CDR3nt: TGTGCCAGCAGTTCGACAGGGGGGCAAGAGACCCAGTACTTC; CDR3aa: CASSSTGGQETQYF; d_gene: TRBD1; len: 14; j_gene: TRBJ2-5; abundance: .; v_gene: TRBV27
CDR3nt: TGTGCCAGCAGTACCGGGACTAGCGGGAGCACCGAGCAGTTCTTC; CDR3aa: CASSTGTSGSTEQFF; d_gene: TRBD2; len: 15; j_gene: TRBJ2-1; abundance: .; v_gene: TRBV6-1